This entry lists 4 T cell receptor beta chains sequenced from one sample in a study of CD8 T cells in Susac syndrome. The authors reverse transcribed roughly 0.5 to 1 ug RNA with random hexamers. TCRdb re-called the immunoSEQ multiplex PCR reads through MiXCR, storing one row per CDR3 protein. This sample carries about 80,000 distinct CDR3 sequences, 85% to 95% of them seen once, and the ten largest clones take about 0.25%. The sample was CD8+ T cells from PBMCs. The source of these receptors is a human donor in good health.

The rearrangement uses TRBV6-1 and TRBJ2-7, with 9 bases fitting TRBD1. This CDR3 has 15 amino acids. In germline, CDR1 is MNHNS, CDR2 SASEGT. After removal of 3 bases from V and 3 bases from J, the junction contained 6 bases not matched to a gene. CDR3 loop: CASSDPGTGYYEQYF. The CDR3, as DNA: TGTGCCAGCAGTGACCCCGGGACAGGGTACTACGAGCAGTACTTC.

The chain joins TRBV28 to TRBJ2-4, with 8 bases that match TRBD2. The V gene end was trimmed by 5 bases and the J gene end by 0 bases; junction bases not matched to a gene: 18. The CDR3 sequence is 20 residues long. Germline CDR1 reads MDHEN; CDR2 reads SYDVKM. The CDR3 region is CASSPFGRASTPIAKNIQYF. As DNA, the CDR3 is TGTGCCAGCAGTCCGTTCGGGAGGGCCTCTACCCCTATAGCCAAAAACATTCAGTACTTC.

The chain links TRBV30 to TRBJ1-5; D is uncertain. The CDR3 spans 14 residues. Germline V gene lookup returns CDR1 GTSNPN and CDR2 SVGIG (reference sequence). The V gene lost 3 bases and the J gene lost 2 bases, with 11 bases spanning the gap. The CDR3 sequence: CAWREGRRNQPQHF. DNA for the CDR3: TGTGCCTGGAGAGAAGGGCGTCGCAATCAGCCCCAGCATTTT. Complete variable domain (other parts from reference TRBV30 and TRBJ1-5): SQTIHQWPATLVQPVGSPLSLECTVEGTSNPNLYWYRQAAGRGLQLLFYSVGIGQISSEVPQNLSASRPQDRQFILSSKKLLLSDSGFYLCAWREGRRNQPQHFGDGTRLSIL.

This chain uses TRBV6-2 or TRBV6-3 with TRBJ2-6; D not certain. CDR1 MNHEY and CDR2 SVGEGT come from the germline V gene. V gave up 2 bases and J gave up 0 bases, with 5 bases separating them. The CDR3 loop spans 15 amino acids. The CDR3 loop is CASSYEGSGANVLTF. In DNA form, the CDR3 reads TGTGCCAGCAGTTACGAAGGCTCTGGGGCCAACGTCCTGACTTTC.